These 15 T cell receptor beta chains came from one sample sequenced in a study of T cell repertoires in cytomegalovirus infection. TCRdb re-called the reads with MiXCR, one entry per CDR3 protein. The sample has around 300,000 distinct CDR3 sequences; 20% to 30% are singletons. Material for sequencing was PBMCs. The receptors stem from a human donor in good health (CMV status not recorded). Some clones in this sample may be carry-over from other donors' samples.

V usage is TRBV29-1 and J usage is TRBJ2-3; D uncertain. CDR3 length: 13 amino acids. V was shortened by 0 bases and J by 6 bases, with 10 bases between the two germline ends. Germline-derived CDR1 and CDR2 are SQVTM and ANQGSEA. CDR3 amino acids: CSVEEQNGDTQYF. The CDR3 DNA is TGCAGCGTTGAAGAGCAGAATGGGGATACGCAGTATTTT.

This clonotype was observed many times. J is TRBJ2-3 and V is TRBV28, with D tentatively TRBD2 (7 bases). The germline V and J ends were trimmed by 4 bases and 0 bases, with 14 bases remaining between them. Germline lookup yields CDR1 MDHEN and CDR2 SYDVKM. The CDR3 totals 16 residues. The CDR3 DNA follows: TGTGCCAGCAGTTCCGGGGGGCTCCGTAGCACAGATACGCAGTATTTT. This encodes CASSSGGLRSTDTQYF. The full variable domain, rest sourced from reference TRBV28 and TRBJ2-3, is DVKVTQSSRYLVKRTGEKVFLECVQDMDHENMFWYRQDPGLGLRLIYFSYDVKMKEKGDIPEGYSVSREKKERFSLILESASTNQTSMYLCASSSGGLRSTDTQYFGPGTRLTVL.

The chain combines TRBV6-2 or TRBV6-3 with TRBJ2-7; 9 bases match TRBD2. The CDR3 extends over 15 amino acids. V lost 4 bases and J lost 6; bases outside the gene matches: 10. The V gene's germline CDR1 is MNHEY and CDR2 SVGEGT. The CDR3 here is CASSSQAGGNIEQYF. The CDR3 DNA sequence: TGTGCCAGCAGTTCCCAAGCGGGAGGCAATATCGAGCAGTACTTC.

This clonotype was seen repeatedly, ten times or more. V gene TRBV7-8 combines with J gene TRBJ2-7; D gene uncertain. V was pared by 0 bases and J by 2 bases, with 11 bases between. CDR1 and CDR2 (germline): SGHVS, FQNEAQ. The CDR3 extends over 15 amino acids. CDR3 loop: CASSLAPGGTYEQYF. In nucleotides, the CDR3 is TGTGCCAGCAGCTTAGCCCCGGGCGGCACCTACGAGCAGTACTTC.

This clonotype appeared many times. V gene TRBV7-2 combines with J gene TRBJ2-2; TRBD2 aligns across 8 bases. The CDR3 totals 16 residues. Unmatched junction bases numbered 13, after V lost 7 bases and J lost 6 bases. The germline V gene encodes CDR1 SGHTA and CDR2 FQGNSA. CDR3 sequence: CASTWEGAGVAGELFF. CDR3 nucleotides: TGTGCCAGCACCTGGGAGGGAGCGGGAGTGGCCGGGGAGCTGTTTTTT.

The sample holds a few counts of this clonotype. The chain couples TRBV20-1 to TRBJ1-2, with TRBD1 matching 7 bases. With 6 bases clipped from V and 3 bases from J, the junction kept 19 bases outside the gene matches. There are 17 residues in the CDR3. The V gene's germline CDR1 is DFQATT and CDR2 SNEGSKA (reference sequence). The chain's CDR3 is CSALGSRAGGYYYGYTF. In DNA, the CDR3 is TGCAGTGCCCTCGGTTCTCGGGCAGGGGGATACTACTATGGCTACACCTTC.

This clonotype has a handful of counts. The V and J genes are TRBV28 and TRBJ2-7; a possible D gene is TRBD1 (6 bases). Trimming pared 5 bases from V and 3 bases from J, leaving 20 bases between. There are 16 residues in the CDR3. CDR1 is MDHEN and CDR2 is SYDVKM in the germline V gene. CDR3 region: CASSPSQGMGSYEQYF. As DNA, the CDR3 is TGTGCCAGCAGTCCCTCACAGGGAATGGGGAGCTACGAGCAGTACTTC.

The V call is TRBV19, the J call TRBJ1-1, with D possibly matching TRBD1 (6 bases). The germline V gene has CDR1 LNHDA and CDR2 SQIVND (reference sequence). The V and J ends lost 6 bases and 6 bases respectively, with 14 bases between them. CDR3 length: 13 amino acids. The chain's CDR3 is CASSLNRVAEAFF. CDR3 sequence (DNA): TGTGCCAGTAGCCTGAACAGGGTCGCTGAAGCTTTCTTT.

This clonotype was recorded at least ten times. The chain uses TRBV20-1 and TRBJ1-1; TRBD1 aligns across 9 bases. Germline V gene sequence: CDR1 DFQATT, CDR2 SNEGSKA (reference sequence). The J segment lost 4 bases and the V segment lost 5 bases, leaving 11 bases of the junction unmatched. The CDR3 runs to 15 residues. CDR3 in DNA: TGCAGTGCTCAAAACCGGGACAGGGTTGTCACTGAAGCTTTCTTT. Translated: CSAQNRDRVVTEAFF.

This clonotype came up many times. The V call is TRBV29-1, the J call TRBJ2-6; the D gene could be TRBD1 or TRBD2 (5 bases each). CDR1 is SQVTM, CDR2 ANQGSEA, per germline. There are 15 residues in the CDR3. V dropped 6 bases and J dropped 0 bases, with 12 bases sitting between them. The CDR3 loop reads CSVQGEGSGANVLTF. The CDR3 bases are TGCAGCGTGCAGGGAGAAGGCTCTGGGGCCAACGTCCTGACTTTC.

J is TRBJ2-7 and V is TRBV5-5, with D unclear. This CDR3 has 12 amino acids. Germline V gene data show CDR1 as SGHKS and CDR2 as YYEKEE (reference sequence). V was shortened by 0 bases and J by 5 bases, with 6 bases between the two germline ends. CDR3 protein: CASSLDPNEQYF. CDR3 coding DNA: TGTGCCAGCAGCTTGGATCCGAACGAGCAGTACTTC.

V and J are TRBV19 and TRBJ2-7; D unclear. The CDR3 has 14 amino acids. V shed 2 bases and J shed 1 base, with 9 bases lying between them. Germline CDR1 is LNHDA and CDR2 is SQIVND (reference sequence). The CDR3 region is CASSISRISYEQYF. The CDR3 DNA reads TGTGCCAGTAGTATAAGCCGGATTTCCTACGAGCAGTACTTC. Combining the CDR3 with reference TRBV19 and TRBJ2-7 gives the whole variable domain DGGITQSPKYLFRKEGQNVTLSCEQNLNHDAMYWYRQDPGQGLRLIYYSQIVNDFQKGDIAEGYSVSREKKESFPLTVTSAQKNPTAFYLCASSISRISYEQYFGPGTRLTVT.

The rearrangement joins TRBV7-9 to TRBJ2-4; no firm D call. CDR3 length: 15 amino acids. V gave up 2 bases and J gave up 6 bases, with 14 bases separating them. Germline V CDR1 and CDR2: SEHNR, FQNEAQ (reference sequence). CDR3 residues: CASSLSTGYVNIQYF. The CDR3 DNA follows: TGTGCCAGCAGCTTATCGACTGGCTACGTAAACATTCAGTACTTC. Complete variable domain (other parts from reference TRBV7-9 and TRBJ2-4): DTGVSQNPRHKITKRGQNVTFRCDPISEHNRLYWYRQTLGQGPEFLTYFQNEAQLEKSRLLSDRFSAERPKGSFSTLEIQRTEQGDSAMYLCASSLSTGYVNIQYFGAGTRLSVL.

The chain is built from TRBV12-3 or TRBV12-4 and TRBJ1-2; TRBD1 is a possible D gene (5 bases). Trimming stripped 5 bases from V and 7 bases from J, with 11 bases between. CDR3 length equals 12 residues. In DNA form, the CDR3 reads TGTGCCAGCAGTCTCCTCCAGGGTGGCTACACCTTC. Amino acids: CASSLLQGGYTF.

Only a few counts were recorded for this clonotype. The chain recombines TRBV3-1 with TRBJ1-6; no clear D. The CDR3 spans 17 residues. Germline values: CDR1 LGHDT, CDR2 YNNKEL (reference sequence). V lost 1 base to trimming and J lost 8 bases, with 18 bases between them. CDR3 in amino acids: CASSQGFGEGTHSPLHF. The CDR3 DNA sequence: TGTGCCAGCAGCCAAGGTTTTGGGGAGGGCACTCATTCACCCCTCCACTTT. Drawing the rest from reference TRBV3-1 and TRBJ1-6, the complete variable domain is DTAVSQTPKYLVTQMGNDKSIKCEQNLGHDTMYWYKQDSKKFLKIMFSYNNKELIINETVPNRFSPKSPDKAHLNLHINSLELGDSAVYFCASSQGFGEGTHSPLHFGNGTRLTVT.